Presented here are 28 T cell receptor beta chains from one specimen sequenced in a study of Graves' ophthalmopathy and Graves' hyperthyroidism listed by TCRdb under 2018. Sequenced on an Illumina HiSeq 2000. For repertoire sequencing, the TCR beta CDR3 regions were amplified from RNA transcripts. The first round was an RT-PCR using HTBI primers with the Qiagen OneStep RT-PCR kit, and this first round was followed by a second-round multiplex PCR, then size selection and purification. TCRdb handled the public reads itself, with Q25 trimming in fastp and clone calling in MiXCR, and kept productive beta chains. Each record represents a unique CDR3 protein, reported with the most common genes and DNA among its rows. This sample gives over a million distinct CDR3 sequences in total; about two fifths of them show up just once. The ten biggest clones cover approximately 12% of the sample. The material sequenced was peripheral blood or thyroid tissue (not recorded which). These receptors came from an adult man with Graves' hyperthyroidism.

The chain has TRBV10-3 and TRBJ2-6; D might be TRBD1 (5 bases). V was clipped by 3 bases and J by 0 bases, with 15 bases between them. The CDR3 contains 18 residues. Per germline, CDR1 ENHRY and CDR2 SYGVKD. The chain's CDR3 is CAISEGEYPSSGANVLTF. CDR3 in DNA: TGTGCCATCAGTGAAGGGGAATACCCGTCCTCTGGGGCCAACGTCCTGACTTTC.

This clonotype was observed at least ten times. V usage is TRBV29-1 and J usage is TRBJ2-7; 7 bases fit TRBD1. In germline, CDR1 is SQVTM, CDR2 ANQGSEA. V shed 1 base, J shed 2 bases, and the junction held 14 bases outside the gene matches. The CDR3 spans 17 residues. The CDR3 spells CSVEVNGRQGVTYEQYF. The CDR3, as DNA: TGCAGCGTTGAAGTCAACGGCCGCCAGGGGGTTACCTACGAGCAGTACTTC.

CDR3 amino acids: CSARLANTEAFF. The CDR3, as DNA: TGCAGCGCCCGACTGGCGAACACTGAAGCTTTCTTT. The chain has TRBV29-1 and TRBJ1-1; D is undetermined. The germline CDR1 and CDR2 sequences are SQVTM and ANQGSEA. The V end lost 7 bases, the J end lost 1 base, and 10 bases lay between the germline ends. The CDR3 runs 12 residues.

The V gene is TRBV7-9, the J gene TRBJ2-2; 9 positions match TRBD2. The trim removed 9 bases at V and 0 bases at J, leaving 8 bases unmatched. The CDR3 consists of 16 residues. CDR1 is SEHNR, CDR2 FQNEAQ, per germline (reference sequence). CDR3: CASGQAGGPNTGELFF. CDR3 nucleotide sequence: TGTGCCAGTGGTCAAGCGGGAGGACCGAACACCGGGGAGCTGTTTTTT.

This clonotype was counted between two and nine times. The chain has TRBV9 and TRBJ1-2; 7 nucleotides line up with TRBD1. Germline values: CDR1 SGDLS, CDR2 YYNGEE. The trim removed 2 bases at V and 8 bases at J, leaving 9 bases unmatched. The CDR3 length is 14 residues. The CDR3 reads CASSVRSGGLGYTF. The CDR3 coding sequence is TGTGCCAGCAGCGTCAGGTCAGGGGGTCTGGGCTACACCTTC.

The V and J genes are TRBV5-6 and TRBJ1-6; the match to TRBD1 covers 10 bases. With 4 bases clipped from V and 9 bases from J, the junction kept 4 bases outside the gene matches. The CDR3 consists of 14 residues. The germline V gene has CDR1 SGHDT and CDR2 YYEEEE. CDR3 sequence: CASSRGQGFSPLHF. The CDR3 bases are TGTGCCAGCAGCCGGGGACAGGGGTTTTCACCCCTCCACTTT.

The gene calls are TRBV28 and TRBJ2-7, with 13 bases aligning to TRBD2. The CDR3 is 15 amino acids. Germline trimming cut 0 bases from V and 7 bases from J; bases unmatched to any gene: 3. Germline V gene lookup returns CDR1 MDHEN and CDR2 SYDVKM. CDR3 coding DNA: TGTGCCAGCAGTTTATGGACTAGCGGGAGGAGTGAGCAGTACTTC. This encodes CASSLWTSGRSEQYF.

The rearrangement uses TRBV3-1 and TRBJ2-5; maybe TRBD2 (7 bases). Trimming pared 0 bases from V and 4 bases from J, leaving 15 bases between. CDR3 length: 16 amino acids. Germline V gives CDR1 LGHDT, CDR2 YNNKEL (reference sequence). CDR3 in DNA: TGTGCCAGCAGCCAAGAATACGGGGGGCCCCTAGAGACCCAGTACTTC. Protein product: CASSQEYGGPLETQYF.

This clonotype was seen once. The chain couples TRBV9 to TRBJ2-7; 9 nucleotides agree with TRBD1. Trimming removed 0 bases from V and 7 bases from J; junction bases left unmatched: 5. Germline V CDR1 and CDR2: SGDLS, YYNGEE. This CDR3 is 14 amino acids long. The CDR3 loop is CASSVETGGGEQYF. DNA of the CDR3: TGTGCCAGCAGCGTAGAGACAGGGGGAGGGGAGCAGTACTTC.

The chain joins TRBV12-3 or TRBV12-4 to TRBJ2-2; D gene uncertain. With 2 bases removed from V and 4 bases from J, the gap between germline ends came to 8 bases. This CDR3 spans 14 amino acids. CDR3 sequence (DNA): TGTGCCAGCAGTTTAAGGCAGGTCACCGGGGAGCTGTTTTTT. Protein: CASSLRQVTGELFF.

This clonotype was seen many times. This chain links TRBV5-1 with TRBJ2-7, with no clear D. CDR1 is SGHRS and CDR2 is YFSETQ in the germline V gene. Trimming removed 0 bases at V and 9 bases at J, with 16 bases between. This CDR3 is built from 14 residues. CDR3 DNA sequence: TGCGCCAGCAGCTTGGAGGTCACCCTAAGCGTGCAGTACTTC. Protein: CASSLEVTLSVQYF.

This clonotype was recorded at least ten times. J is TRBJ1-2 and V is TRBV12-3 or TRBV12-4, with D perhaps TRBD1 (6 bases). The germline V and J ends were trimmed by 6 bases and 0 bases, with 14 bases remaining between them. The CDR3 covers 15 residues. The CDR3: CASSPGRGSNYGYTF. CDR3 in DNA: TGTGCCAGCAGCCCGGGCAGGGGATCTAACTATGGCTACACCTTC.

This chain links TRBV11-2 with TRBJ1-1; TRBD1 matches 11 bases. The CDR3 extends over 16 amino acids. CDR1 is SGHAT and CDR2 is FQNNGV in the germline V gene. V shed 8 bases, J shed 0 bases, and the junction held 8 bases outside the gene matches. The CDR3 spells CASSRADRGLNTEAFF. Here the CDR3 DNA reads TGTGCCAGCTCGCGAGCGGACAGGGGGCTGAACACTGAAGCTTTCTTT.

This clonotype was found many times. The genes are TRBV6-5 and TRBJ2-5; D is perhaps TRBD1 (5 bases). The ends were cut back, 2 bases at V and 6 bases at J, with 7 bases in the middle. The CDR3 runs 12 residues. The germline CDR1 and CDR2 sequences are MNHEY and SVGAGI. The CDR3 protein is CASSYRGKTQYF. The DNA for the CDR3 is TGTGCCAGCAGTTACAGGGGAAAGACCCAGTACTTC.

The chain combines TRBV25-1 with TRBJ1-6; D is ambiguous. Germline CDR1 reads MGHDK; CDR2 reads SYGVNS. The CDR3 totals 11 residues. For the CDR3, the DNA is TGTGCTAGCCTCCAGAGGCCACCCCTCCACTTT. Translated: CASLQRPPLHF.

This rearrangement joins TRBV20-1 to TRBJ1-5; D might be TRBD1 (6 bases). Germline CDR1 DFQATT, CDR2 SNEGSKA (reference sequence). The CDR3 extends over 16 amino acids. V gave up 1 base and J gave up 8 bases, with 21 bases separating them. DNA for the CDR3: TGCAGTGCTAGAGGAGCGACAGGATCCAATGGGGAGCCCCAGCATTTT. It is translated as CSARGATGSNGEPQHF.

The V gene is TRBV7-2, the J gene TRBJ1-3; possibly TRBD1 for D (5 bases). V was trimmed by 5 bases and J by 1 base, leaving 12 bases between them. The CDR3 contains 15 residues. The germline V gene has CDR1 SGHTA and CDR2 FQGNSA. The chain's CDR3 is CASSPGTNSGNTIYF. As DNA, the CDR3 is TGTGCCAGCAGCCCAGGGACCAATTCTGGAAACACCATATATTTT.

This chain uses TRBV29-1 with TRBJ1-5; 7 nucleotides match TRBD1. Germline CDR1 and CDR2: SQVTM and ANQGSEA. With 8 bases clipped from V and 5 bases from J, the junction kept 6 bases outside the gene matches. There are 12 residues in the CDR3. For the CDR3, the DNA is TGCAGCTTGAGACAGGGAGATCAGCCCCAGCATTTT. This translates into CSLRQGDQPQHF.

This chain connects TRBV7-2 to TRBJ1-5; TRBD1 is a possible D gene (6 bases). V dropped 5 bases and J dropped 6 bases, with 14 bases sitting between them. This CDR3 comprises 14 residues. Germline V CDR1 and CDR2: SGHTA, FQGNSA. The CDR3 coding sequence is TGTGCCAGCAGCGCACAGGGCCTGGGTCAGCCCCAGCATTTT. Translated: CASSAQGLGQPQHF.

This clonotype was picked up many times. The chain employs TRBV29-1 and TRBJ1-2; D ambiguous. Germline V CDR1 and CDR2: SQVTM, ANQGSEA. V gave up 0 bases and J gave up 7 bases, with 0 bases separating them. This CDR3 spans 9 amino acids. The CDR3 protein is CSVEDGYTF. CDR3 DNA sequence: TGCAGCGTTGAAGATGGCTACACCTTC. Using reference TRBV29-1 and TRBJ1-2 for the parts outside the CDR3, the full variable domain is SAVISQKPSRDICQRGTSLTIQCQVDSQVTMMFWYRQQPGQSLTLIATANQGSEATYESGFVIDKFPISRPNLTFSTLTVSNMSPEDSSIYLCSVEDGYTFGSGTRLTVV.

V and J are TRBV25-1 and TRBJ1-2, with a tentative D call TRBD1 (5 bases). Germline CDR1 reads MGHDK; CDR2 reads SYGVNS. This CDR3 contains 14 residues. V shed 6 bases and J shed 4 bases, with 15 bases lying between them. CDR3 sequence reads: CASRAPGRTYGYTF. CDR3 nucleotides: TGTGCCAGCAGAGCCCCGGGACGGACCTATGGCTACACCTTC.

This clonotype was detected ten times or more. The chain couples TRBV10-3 to TRBJ1-2, with no clear D. This CDR3 comprises 14 residues. With 3 bases removed from V and 8 bases from J, the gap between germline ends came to 16 bases. CDR1 and CDR2 (germline): ENHRY, SYGVKD. CDR3 nucleotide sequence: TGTGCCATCAGTGACCCTCTCGATGGGGAAGGCTACACCTTC. Protein product: CAISDPLDGEGYTF.

The rearrangement links TRBV12-5 to TRBJ1-2; 7 bases are a match to TRBD1. This CDR3 contains 16 residues. Germline V lookup: CDR1 LGHNT, CDR2 FRNRAP. The trim removed 3 bases at V and 4 bases at J, leaving 11 bases unmatched. In DNA, the CDR3 is TGTGCTAGTGGTTTCTCAGAGGGGACAGCCCGCTATGGCTACACCTTC. Protein: CASGFSEGTARYGYTF.

This clonotype was seen repeatedly, ten times or more. The rearrangement uses TRBV6-5 and TRBJ1-1; 7 bases align to TRBD1. Trimming removed 6 bases from V and 5 bases from J; junction bases left unmatched: 3. This CDR3 comprises 12 residues. CDR1 MNHEY and CDR2 SVGAGI come from the germline V gene. The chain's CDR3 is CASRQQGTEAFF. The CDR3 region has the DNA TGTGCCAGCAGACAACAGGGGACTGAAGCTTTCTTT.

This clonotype came up many times. The chain recombines TRBV29-1 with TRBJ1-2; no firm D call. The CDR3 is made up of 12 amino acids. The germline V gene has CDR1 SQVTM and CDR2 ANQGSEA. V was shortened by 3 bases and J by 8 bases, with 13 bases between the two germline ends. This CDR3 is CSVEGSSGGYTF. CDR3 sequence (DNA): TGCAGCGTTGAGGGCAGCTCGGGGGGCTACACCTTC. Complete variable domain (other parts from reference TRBV29-1 and TRBJ1-2): SAVISQKPSRDICQRGTSLTIQCQVDSQVTMMFWYRQQPGQSLTLIATANQGSEATYESGFVIDKFPISRPNLTFSTLTVSNMSPEDSSIYLCSVEGSSGGYTFGSGTRLTVV.

In its sample, this clonotype was seen many times. The chain has TRBV24-1 and TRBJ1-2; D not resolved. The V and J ends lost 4 bases and 2 bases respectively, with 7 bases between them. Germline V CDR1 and CDR2: KGHDR, SFDVKD. This CDR3 region has 13 residues. This CDR3 reads CATSEAPNYGYTF. The CDR3 nucleotides read TGTGCCACCAGTGAGGCACCGAACTATGGCTACACCTTC.

J is TRBJ1-5 and V is TRBV25-1; 7 nucleotides agree with TRBD1. The CDR3 runs 13 residues. Germline trimming cut 8 bases from V and 6 bases from J; bases unmatched to any gene: 7. In germline, CDR1 is MGHDK, CDR2 SYGVNS. The CDR3, as DNA: TGTGCCAGCTTGGGAGGGGGCGGTCAGCCCCAGCATTTT. Translated, it gives CASLGGGGQPQHF.

This clonotype was seen a few times. The CDR3 nucleotides read TGTGCCAGCAGTGAGCAGCTCGGTGGCTACACCTTC. Its protein is CASSEQLGGYTF. This sequence joins TRBV2 and TRBJ1-2; D uncertain. The V gene lost 3 bases and the J gene lost 7 bases, with 9 bases spanning the gap. The CDR3 is 12 amino acids. CDR1 is SNHLY, CDR2 FYNNEI, per germline. The full variable domain, rest sourced from reference TRBV2 and TRBJ1-2, is EPEVTQTPSHQVTQMGQEVILRCVPISNHLYFYWYRQILGQKVEFLVSFYNNEISEKSEIFDDQFSVERPDGSNFTLKIRSTKLEDSAMYFCASSEQLGGYTFGSGTRLTVV.